This T cell receptor beta chain was retrieved from a study of post-analysis software for immune sequencing data. Turning to the study itself: The study covered relapsing-remitting, secondary progressive and progressive-relapsing courses of multiple sclerosis.

Looked up from germline, CDR1 is ENHRY and CDR2 is SYGVKD. This CDR3 is 14 amino acids long. V dropped 8 bases and J dropped 1; count of bases not matched to a gene: 1. Included in the TCR beta cDNA libraries were unique molecular identifiers. Yield was roughly 0.5 million cDNA molecules from roughly 1 to 10 million T cells. TCRdb called the PCR reads again in MiXCR, with one record for every CDR3 protein. The sample gives approximately 260,000 distinct CDR3 sequences, 30% to 45% of which show up once; around 5.2% is in the top ten. Notes on the study in general: Multiple sclerosis patients had significantly lower normalized Chao1 diversity than controls. Clustering by F measure revealed strong co-clustering among samples prepared together in one batch. In patients, TRBV5-6, TRBV5-1 and TRBV20-1 belonged to about five TRBV segments found more frequently than in controls.

This clonotype occurred many times. Its target is unknown. The sequenced material came from blood. The rearrangement joins TRBV10-3 to TRBJ2-2, with 10 nucleotides matching TRBD2. The receptor comes from a girl under 18 with multiple sclerosis. In DNA form, the CDR3 reads TGTGCCATCGGGACTAGCGAGAACACCGGGGAGCTGTTTTTT. Its protein product is CAIGTSENTGELFF.